Presented here are 22 T cell receptor beta chains from one specimen sequenced in a study of T cell changes during pregnancy in multiple sclerosis. Clones were sequenced by immunoSEQ multiplex PCR, and TCRdb holds only the in-frame ones, with some missing. The data show some 14,000 clones, with around nine tenths seen just once and 8.7% held by the top ten. The sample consisted of CD8+ T cells from peripheral blood mononuclear cells, taken in the first trimester of pregnancy. The origin of the receptors is a female donor with multiple sclerosis, enrolled in a pregnancy study.

The rearrangement joins TRBV30 to TRBJ2-7; the D gene is possibly TRBD1 (6 bases). The V gene's germline CDR1 is GTSNPN and CDR2 SVGIG (reference sequence). There are 11 residues in the CDR3. V lost 6 bases to trimming and J lost 3 bases, with 9 bases between them. CDR3 amino acids: CACSQGYEQYF. For the CDR3, the DNA is TGTGCCTGTTCACAGGGCTACGAGCAGTACTTC.

V is TRBV7-9 and J is TRBJ2-1; 7 bases line up with TRBD1. Unmatched junction bases numbered 13, after V lost 5 bases and J lost 3 bases. The CDR3 covers 17 residues. Looked up from germline, CDR1 is SEHNR and CDR2 is FQNEAQ (reference sequence). The CDR3 is CASSQPQGREDYNEQFF. DNA of the CDR3: TGTGCCAGCAGCCAACCACAGGGGCGCGAGGACTACAATGAGCAGTTCTTC.

The J gene is TRBJ1-1, the V gene TRBV19; 7 bases are shared with TRBD1. Germline-derived CDR1 and CDR2 are LNHDA and SQIVND (reference sequence). V lost 3 bases and J lost 1; bases outside the gene matches: 5. CDR3 size: 15 residues. CDR3 DNA sequence: TGTGCCAGTAGTATGGATGAGGGGGCGAACACTGAAGCTTTCTTT. Its protein product is CASSMDEGANTEAFF. Looking up the rest from reference TRBV19 and TRBJ1-1 gives the full variable domain: DGGITQSPKYLFRKEGQNVTLSCEQNLNHDAMYWYRQDPGQGLRLIYYSQIVNDFQKGDIAEGYSVSREKKESFPLTVTSAQKNPTAFYLCASSMDEGANTEAFFGQGTRLTVV.

J is TRBJ1-1 and V is TRBV7-6, with no clear D. The CDR3 sequence is 14 residues long. Per the germline V gene, CDR1 is SGHVS and CDR2 is FNYEAQ. Deletions cut 4 bases from V and 1 base from J, with 10 bases between. The CDR3 bases are TGTGCCAGCAGCTCCTTGACGGGGAACACTGAAGCTTTCTTT. Translating it yields CASSSLTGNTEAFF.

The chain couples TRBV6-6 to TRBJ1-3, with D hard to call. The ends were cut back, 5 bases at V and 4 bases at J, with 6 bases in the middle. Germline CDR1 is MNHNY and CDR2 is SVGAGI (reference sequence). The CDR3 contains 12 residues. The CDR3 is CASSPQGNTIYF. DNA of the CDR3: TGTGCCAGCAGTCCACAGGGAAACACCATATATTTT.

The chain is built from TRBV6-6 and TRBJ2-6; 7 nucleotides align to TRBD1. CDR3 length equals 14 residues. V lost 3 bases to trimming and J lost 6 bases; unmatched junction nucleotides: 2. Germline V gene lookup returns CDR1 MNHNY and CDR2 SVGAGI (reference sequence). The chain's CDR3 is CASSYQGEANVLTF. The CDR3 nucleotides are TGTGCCAGCAGTTATCAGGGGGAGGCCAACGTCCTGACTTTC.

A single count supports this clone. V gene TRBV7-9 combines with J gene TRBJ2-5, with D unclear. With 1 base removed from V and 5 bases from J, the gap between germline ends came to 14 bases. This CDR3 has 15 residues. Germline V CDR1 and CDR2: SEHNR, FQNEAQ (reference sequence). In nucleotides, the CDR3 is TGTGCCAGCAGCTTAGGCGTTGATTTTAAGGAGACCCAGTACTTC. Translation gives CASSLGVDFKETQYF.

This chain links TRBV4-1 with TRBJ2-1; weak D call: TRBD1 (5 bases). The germline V and J ends were trimmed by 11 bases and 3 bases, with 23 bases remaining between them. Germline V CDR1 and CDR2: MGHRA, YSYEKL. The CDR3 is 16 amino acids. CDR3 nucleotides: TGCGCCGCCAGTTTGGGGCCCGCCGGGCACTACAATGAGCAGTTCTTC. Translated: CAASLGPAGHYNEQFF.

The V gene is TRBV30, the J gene TRBJ1-1, with a possible D match to TRBD1 (5 bases). This CDR3 contains 11 residues. V shed 1 base and J shed 7 bases, with 7 bases lying between them. Looked up from germline, CDR1 is GTSNPN and CDR2 is SVGIG (reference sequence). CDR3 in amino acids: CAWSGGIEAFF. As DNA, the CDR3 is TGTGCCTGGAGTGGGGGCATTGAAGCTTTCTTT.

This clone appeared once. The chain recombines TRBV6-1 with TRBJ2-3; possibly TRBD1 for D (8 bases). Trimming removed 1 base from V and 4 bases from J, with 12 bases in between. The CDR3 has 15 residues. Germline CDR1 MNHNS, CDR2 SASEGT. The CDR3 bases are TGTGCCAGCAGTGAAGTACAGGGGGGGGCAGATACGCAGTATTTT. Amino acids: CASSEVQGGADTQYF.

The rearrangement uses TRBV2 and TRBJ1-2; 8 nucleotides align to TRBD1. V lost 5 bases to trimming and J lost 5 bases; unmatched junction nucleotides: 7. CDR1 is SNHLY, CDR2 FYNNEI, per germline. The CDR3 sequence is 14 residues long. CDR3 region: CASSHQGAGYGYTF. The CDR3 nucleotides read TGTGCCAGCAGTCATCAGGGGGCTGGGTATGGCTACACCTTC. Drawing the rest from reference TRBV2 and TRBJ1-2, the complete variable domain is EPEVTQTPSHQVTQMGQEVILRCVPISNHLYFYWYRQILGQKVEFLVSFYNNEISEKSEIFDDQFSVERPDGSNFTLKIRSTKLEDSAMYFCASSHQGAGYGYTFGSGTRLTVV.

The DNA for the CDR3 is TGTGCCAGCAGCCAAGAAGCGGGGGGGCACAATGAGCAGTTCTTC. Its translation is CASSQEAGGHNEQFF. This chain links TRBV4-2 with TRBJ2-1; 10 bases fit TRBD2. Losses at the gene ends were 0 bases for V and 5 bases for J; bases not matched to a gene: 1. CDR3 size: 15 residues. Germline lookup yields CDR1 LGHNA and CDR2 YNFKEQ.

This chain joins TRBV15 and TRBJ1-1; a possible D gene is TRBD1 (5 bases). The CDR3 covers 17 residues. Trimming left V 7 bases short and J 6 bases short, with 27 bases between. Germline assignment: CDR1 LNHNV and CDR2 YYDKDF (reference sequence). CDR3 region: CATTPPVSREGRAEAFF. CDR3 DNA sequence: TGTGCCACCACCCCTCCCGTGAGCAGGGAAGGTAGGGCTGAAGCTTTCTTT.

The chain couples TRBV5-8 to TRBJ2-7; the D gene is possibly TRBD1 (6 bases). There are 14 residues in the CDR3. The ends were cut back, 0 bases at V and 0 bases at J, with 7 bases in the middle. Germline lookup yields CDR1 SGHTS and CDR2 YDEGEE. DNA for the CDR3: TGTGCCAGCAGCTTGGGGACAGACTCCTACGAGCAGTACTTC. Protein sequence: CASSLGTDSYEQYF.

V is TRBV10-1 and J is TRBJ2-2; D remains ambiguous. CDR1 WNHNN and CDR2 SYGVQD come from the germline V gene (reference sequence). This CDR3 has 13 amino acids. V lost 3 bases and J 3 bases, leaving 5 bases between the germline ends. The CDR3 DNA reads as TGCGCCAGCAGTGACTCGTACACCGGGGAGCTGTTTTTT. It encodes CASSDSYTGELFF.

As concerns this clone: The identical CDR3 is also encoded by other nucleotide sequences in the sample. The V and J genes are TRBV6-4 and TRBJ2-3, with 11 bases aligning to TRBD2. The CDR3 extends over 15 amino acids. Germline V lookup: CDR1 MRHNA, CDR2 SNTAGT. V dropped 3 bases and J dropped 2; count of bases not matched to a gene: 1. CDR3 region: CASSDSGGATDTQYF. The DNA for the CDR3 is TGTGCCAGCAGTGATAGCGGGGGGGCCACAGATACGCAGTATTTT.

The gene calls are TRBV13 and TRBJ2-5, with D perhaps matching TRBD2 (6 bases). CDR3 length: 15 amino acids. The V end was cut by 6 bases, the J end by 6 bases, with 20 bases between. The germline gives CDR1 PRHDT, CDR2 FYEKMQ (reference sequence). The CDR3 region has the DNA TGTGCCAGCAGTTACACCCCGGGACTTCAGAAGACCCAGTACTTC. Translation: CASSYTPGLQKTQYF. The whole variable domain, remainder taken from reference TRBV13 and TRBJ2-5, is AAGVIQSPRHLIKEKRETATLKCYPIPRHDTVYWYQQGPGQDPQFLISFYEKMQSDKGSIPDRFSAQQFSDYHSELNMSSLELGDSALYFCASSYTPGLQKTQYFGPGTRLLVL.

The rearrangement links TRBV9 to TRBJ1-3; possible D gene TRBD1, 5 bases. This CDR3 spans 14 amino acids. The V and J ends lost 4 bases and 2 bases respectively, with 10 bases between them. Germline CDR1 and CDR2: SGDLS and YYNGEE. In nucleotides, the CDR3 is TGTGCCAGCAGCCTGCCAGGGACTGGAAACACCATATATTTT. Its translation: CASSLPGTGNTIYF.

This clone counts as medium-sized. The rearrangement joins TRBV13 to TRBJ1-2; weak D call: TRBD1 (5 bases). The CDR3 spans 13 residues. V lost 0 bases and J lost 8, with 10 bases in between. Germline-derived CDR1 and CDR2 are PRHDT and FYEKMQ (reference sequence). The CDR3 protein is CASSLGQVLGYTF. Written as DNA, the CDR3 is TGTGCCAGCAGCTTAGGACAGGTGTTGGGCTACACCTTC.

The chain recombines TRBV7-9 with TRBJ1-2, with D hard to call. Germline CDR1 SEHNR, CDR2 FQNEAQ (reference sequence). This CDR3 has 14 residues. The ends were cut back, 3 bases at V and 3 bases at J, with 11 bases in the middle. This chain's CDR3 is CASSFGDTHYGYTF. The CDR3, as DNA: TGTGCCAGCAGCTTCGGCGACACGCACTATGGCTACACCTTC.

The J gene is TRBJ2-3, the V gene TRBV7-9; 7 nucleotides match TRBD1. Germline values: CDR1 SEHNR, CDR2 FQNEAQ (reference sequence). V dropped 2 bases and J dropped 7; count of bases not matched to a gene: 12. The CDR3 is 16 amino acids. The CDR3 is CASSLTRDRDLYTQYF. The DNA of the CDR3 is TGTGCCAGCAGCTTAACAAGAGACAGGGACCTATATACGCAGTATTTT.

The chain carries TRBV30 and TRBJ1-2; D gene unclear. Trimming shortened V by 4 bases and J by 1 base, and 10 bases separated the two germline ends. The CDR3 has 13 amino acids. Germline CDR1 reads GTSNPN; CDR2 reads SVGIG (reference sequence). CDR3 bases: TGTGCCTGGACGACTGCTTTTAACTATGGCTACACCTTC. This sequence encodes CAWTTAFNYGYTF.